This T cell receptor beta chain stems from a study of OX40 agonist ivuxolimab in advanced cancers. Study conclusions and caveats: Clones of CD4+ and CD8+ blood T cells grew by week 6 at doses of 0.1 to 3.0 mg/kg. More expanded clones were found, on average, in CD8+ than in CD4+ T cells.

Per germline, CDR1 SGHAT and CDR2 FQNNGV. Trimming cost V 2 bases and J 2 bases, with 7 bases left between them. This CDR3 has 13 residues. On this clone: The antigen remains unidentified.

Clones were sequenced by immunoSEQ multiplex PCR, and TCRdb holds only the in-frame ones, with some missing. In the table there are about 64,000 clones, under 95% of which are singletons. The V call is TRBV11-2, the J call TRBJ2-7; no clear D gene. The sequence came from an adult with an advanced solid tumor such as melanoma, head and neck, liver or kidney cancer. The sequenced sample was CD4+ or CD8+ T cells sorted from blood, obtained in a trial of the OX40 agonist ivuxolimab. The CDR3 sequence: CASSLLGAYEQYF. The CDR3 nucleotides are TGTGCCAGCAGCTTACTAGGTGCCTACGAGCAGTACTTC. The variable domain in full, completed from reference TRBV11-2 and TRBJ2-7, reads EAGVAQSPRYKIIEKRQSVAFWCNPISGHATLYWYQQILGQGPKLLIQFQNNGVVDDSQLPKDRFSAERLKGVDSTLKIQPAKLEDSAVYLCASSLLGAYEQYFGPGTRLTVT.